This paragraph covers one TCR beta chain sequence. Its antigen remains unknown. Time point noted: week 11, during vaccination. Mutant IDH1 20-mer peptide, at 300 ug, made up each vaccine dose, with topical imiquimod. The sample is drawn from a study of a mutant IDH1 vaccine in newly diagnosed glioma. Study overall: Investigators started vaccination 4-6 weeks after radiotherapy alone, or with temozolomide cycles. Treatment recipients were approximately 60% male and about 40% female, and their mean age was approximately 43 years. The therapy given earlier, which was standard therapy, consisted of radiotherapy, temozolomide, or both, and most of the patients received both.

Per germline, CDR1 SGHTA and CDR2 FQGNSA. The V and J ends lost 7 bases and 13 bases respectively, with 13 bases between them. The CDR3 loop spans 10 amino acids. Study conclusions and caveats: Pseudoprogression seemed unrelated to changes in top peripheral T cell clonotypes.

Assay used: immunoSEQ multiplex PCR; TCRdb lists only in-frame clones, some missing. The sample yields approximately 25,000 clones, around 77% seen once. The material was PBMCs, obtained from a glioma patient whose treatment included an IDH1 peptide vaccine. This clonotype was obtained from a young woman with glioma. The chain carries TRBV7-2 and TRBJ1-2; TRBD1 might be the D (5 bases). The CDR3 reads CASNRTQGTF. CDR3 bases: TGTGCCAGCAACCGGACCCAGGGCACCTTC.